A selection of T cell receptor beta chains follows, all from one sample in a study of T cell repertoires in cytomegalovirus infection. One entry per CDR3 protein, called by TCRdb with MiXCR from the reads. The sample has some 940,000 distinct CDR3 sequences; less than 40% are singletons. The antigens for these receptors are not known. The starting material was cultured CD8+ T cells from PBMCs, obtained from culture after CMV antigen stimulation. These receptor sequences come from a human donor in good health (CMV status not recorded). Some clones in this sample may be carry-over from other donors' samples. The CDR3 runs from the conserved cysteine through the conserved F or W. The order of the fields is V gene, D gene, clone size, J gene, CDR3 DNA, CDR3 protein. A D gene is named only where the DNA matches it firmly. Expanded clones are given a class, and other clones once, few, many or no size at all.

TRBV29-1	NA	NA	TRBJ2-2	TGCAGCGTTGAGGGGGTAAACACCGGGGAGCTGTTTTTT	CSVEGVNTGELFF
TRBV7-8	TRBD1	few	TRBJ2-5	TGTGCCAGCCGGAAATTACAGGGGGGAGAGACCCAGTACTTC	CASRKLQGGETQYF
TRBV7-2	NA	few	TRBJ2-7	TGTGCCAGCAGCTTTAGCGGTGCCAGGGTGGAGGGGGAGCAGTACTTC	CASSFSGARVEGEQYF
TRBV27	NA	few	TRBJ2-3	TGTGCCAGCAGCATCGGACATCGCACAGATACGCAGTATTTT	CASSIGHRTDTQYF
TRBV5-5	TRBD1	NA	TRBJ1-1	TGTGCCAGCAGCCTCGGACAGGGGCTTCCGAACACTGAAGCTTTCTTT	CASSLGQGLPNTEAFF
TRBV6-5	NA	NA	TRBJ1-1	TGTGCCAGCACCTATTGGACCGGGGGTGACACTGAAGCTTTCTTT	CASTYWTGGDTEAFF
TRBV12-3/TRBV12-4	NA	few	TRBJ2-5	TGTGCCAGCAGTGCCGAACTGGGCGGGCAAGAGACCCAGTACTTC	CASSAELGGQETQYF
TRBV7-9	NA	few	TRBJ1-2	TGTGCCAGCAGCCCACATACAACCCGCGGAGAAGGCTACACCTTC	CASSPHTTRGEGYTF
TRBV12-3/TRBV12-4	NA	few	TRBJ1-2	TGTGCCAGCAGTTCCCCATCTCGCGCGGGCTACACCTTC	CASSSPSRAGYTF
TRBV27	NA	NA	TRBJ1-2	TGTGCCAGCACCTCATACCCAAGGGCGGGCGGCTACACCTTC	CASTSYPRAGGYTF
TRBV20-1	NA	few	TRBJ2-3	TGCAGTGCTAGAGTGGGTGAGAGGGGCACAGATACGCAGTATTTT	CSARVGERGTDTQYF
TRBV5-1	TRBD1	NA	TRBJ1-2	TGCGCCAGCAGCTTGAACAGGGACAGGGCCCCCTATGGCTACACCTTC	CASSLNRDRAPYGYTF
TRBV11-3	NA	many	TRBJ2-3	TGTGCCAGCAGCAGGGGTAGGCGGCTCACAGATACGCAGTATTTT	CASSRGRRLTDTQYF
TRBV19	NA	NA	TRBJ1-5	TGTGCCAGTAGATCGGAGTCGTGGCCGACGCGGCCCCAGCATTTT	CASRSESWPTRPQHF
TRBV19	TRBD1	NA	TRBJ1-5	TGTGCCAGTAGTATCGATCGGGACAGTTATAGCAATCAGCCCCAGCATTTT	CASSIDRDSYSNQPQHF
TRBV27	NA	NA	TRBJ2-7	TGTGCCAGCACCTCCAGGATCCCACCCTACGAGCAGTACTTC	CASTSRIPPYEQYF
TRBV6-1	TRBD2	few	TRBJ2-3	TGTGCCAGCAGTGAAGATATAGCGGGGAGCACAGATACGCAGTATTTT	CASSEDIAGSTDTQYF
TRBV4-1	TRBD1	NA	TRBJ1-3	TGCGCCAGCAGCCAAGGCGACAGGGTGAGCTCTGGAAACACCATATATTTT	CASSQGDRVSSGNTIYF
TRBV10-3	NA	few	TRBJ2-7	TGTGCCATCAGTGAGTCGATGGGGGCAGCCTACGAGCAGTACTTC	CAISESMGAAYEQYF
TRBV24-1	NA	NA	TRBJ2-5	TGTGCCACCAGTGATTTAAAGGGGACCCAGTACTTC	CATSDLKGTQYF
TRBV19	NA	few	TRBJ1-1	TGTGCCAGTCACGGGGCGATGAACACTGAAGCTTTCTTT	CASHGAMNTEAFF
TRBV2	TRBD1	NA	TRBJ1-2	TGTGCCAGCAGCCCGACAGGGGAGTCTACCTATGGCTACACCTTC	CASSPTGESTYGYTF
TRBV6-5	TRBD2	few	TRBJ2-1	TGTGCCAGCAGTTCGCTAGCGGGGGGCCATGAGCAGTTCTTC	CASSSLAGGHEQFF
TRBV5-6	NA	NA	TRBJ2-7	TGTGCCAGCAGCCCGGGGGCGGCAGACGAGCAGTACTTC	CASSPGAADEQYF
TRBV28	NA	few	TRBJ1-1	TGTGCCAGCAGACTATCCCCTCTTAAAATGGCTTTCTTT	CASRLSPLKMAFF
TRBV6-2/TRBV6-3	NA	many	TRBJ1-1	TGTGCCAGCAGTTCAGAGGCGATGAACACTGAAGCTTTCTTT	CASSSEAMNTEAFF
TRBV14	TRBD2	few	TRBJ2-1	TGTGCCAGCAGCCAAGATCGACTAGCGGGGATTAATGAGCAGTTCTTC	CASSQDRLAGINEQFF
TRBV7-2	NA	many	TRBJ2-3	TGTGCCAGCAGCTTAGGGGCAGGGCACACAGATACGCAGTATTTT	CASSLGAGHTDTQYF
TRBV5-6	NA	few	TRBJ1-1	TGTGCCAGCAGCTTGCTGACCGGGACAATCATGAACACTGAAGCTTTCTTT	CASSLLTGTIMNTEAFF
TRBV5-5	NA	NA	TRBJ2-1	TGTGCCAGCACCCTGGTGCCCAATGAGCAGTTCTTC	CASTLVPNEQFF
TRBV4-1	NA	NA	TRBJ2-7	TGCGCCAGCAGCCAAGGGCGGGACGGATCCTACGAGCAGTACTTC	CASSQGRDGSYEQYF
TRBV2	NA	NA	TRBJ1-5	TGTGCCAGCAGTGAAGGAACAGGGAGGAGCAATCAGCCCCAGCATTTT	CASSEGTGRSNQPQHF
TRBV24-1	TRBD1	NA	TRBJ1-4	TGTGCCACCAGTGATCTCCGGGACAGGGAATCAACTAATGAAAAACTGTTTTTT	CATSDLRDRESTNEKLFF
TRBV5-6	TRBD1	NA	TRBJ1-5	TGTGCCAGCAGCCTAGGGACAGTGAACAATCAGCCCCAGCATTTT	CASSLGTVNNQPQHF
TRBV3-1	NA	NA	TRBJ2-7	TGTGCCAGCAGCCGGAGGGGTTTAGAGCAGTACTTC	CASSRRGLEQYF
TRBV7-3	NA	NA	TRBJ1-2	TGTGCCAGCAGCTTTCAGGGTTTGGATGGCTACACCTTC	CASSFQGLDGYTF
TRBV28	NA	NA	TRBJ2-1	TGTGCCAACAGTCCTGGCGGGCCGCGTGGGCAGTTCTTC	CANSPGGPRGQFF
TRBV10-3	NA	many	TRBJ2-2	TGTGCCATCAATACGCAGGGAGCCCCGAACACCGGGGAGCTGTTTTTT	CAINTQGAPNTGELFF
TRBV11-2	NA	once	TRBJ2-3	TGTGCCAGCACCACAACCACAGATACGCAGTATTTT	CASTTTTDTQYF
TRBV7-6	NA	many	TRBJ1-5	TGTGCCAGCAGCTCTGGTATCAATCAGCCCCAGCATTTT	CASSSGINQPQHF
TRBV7-2	NA	many	TRBJ2-1	TGTGCCAGCGGAGGGGTTAATGAGCAGTTCTTC	CASGGVNEQFF